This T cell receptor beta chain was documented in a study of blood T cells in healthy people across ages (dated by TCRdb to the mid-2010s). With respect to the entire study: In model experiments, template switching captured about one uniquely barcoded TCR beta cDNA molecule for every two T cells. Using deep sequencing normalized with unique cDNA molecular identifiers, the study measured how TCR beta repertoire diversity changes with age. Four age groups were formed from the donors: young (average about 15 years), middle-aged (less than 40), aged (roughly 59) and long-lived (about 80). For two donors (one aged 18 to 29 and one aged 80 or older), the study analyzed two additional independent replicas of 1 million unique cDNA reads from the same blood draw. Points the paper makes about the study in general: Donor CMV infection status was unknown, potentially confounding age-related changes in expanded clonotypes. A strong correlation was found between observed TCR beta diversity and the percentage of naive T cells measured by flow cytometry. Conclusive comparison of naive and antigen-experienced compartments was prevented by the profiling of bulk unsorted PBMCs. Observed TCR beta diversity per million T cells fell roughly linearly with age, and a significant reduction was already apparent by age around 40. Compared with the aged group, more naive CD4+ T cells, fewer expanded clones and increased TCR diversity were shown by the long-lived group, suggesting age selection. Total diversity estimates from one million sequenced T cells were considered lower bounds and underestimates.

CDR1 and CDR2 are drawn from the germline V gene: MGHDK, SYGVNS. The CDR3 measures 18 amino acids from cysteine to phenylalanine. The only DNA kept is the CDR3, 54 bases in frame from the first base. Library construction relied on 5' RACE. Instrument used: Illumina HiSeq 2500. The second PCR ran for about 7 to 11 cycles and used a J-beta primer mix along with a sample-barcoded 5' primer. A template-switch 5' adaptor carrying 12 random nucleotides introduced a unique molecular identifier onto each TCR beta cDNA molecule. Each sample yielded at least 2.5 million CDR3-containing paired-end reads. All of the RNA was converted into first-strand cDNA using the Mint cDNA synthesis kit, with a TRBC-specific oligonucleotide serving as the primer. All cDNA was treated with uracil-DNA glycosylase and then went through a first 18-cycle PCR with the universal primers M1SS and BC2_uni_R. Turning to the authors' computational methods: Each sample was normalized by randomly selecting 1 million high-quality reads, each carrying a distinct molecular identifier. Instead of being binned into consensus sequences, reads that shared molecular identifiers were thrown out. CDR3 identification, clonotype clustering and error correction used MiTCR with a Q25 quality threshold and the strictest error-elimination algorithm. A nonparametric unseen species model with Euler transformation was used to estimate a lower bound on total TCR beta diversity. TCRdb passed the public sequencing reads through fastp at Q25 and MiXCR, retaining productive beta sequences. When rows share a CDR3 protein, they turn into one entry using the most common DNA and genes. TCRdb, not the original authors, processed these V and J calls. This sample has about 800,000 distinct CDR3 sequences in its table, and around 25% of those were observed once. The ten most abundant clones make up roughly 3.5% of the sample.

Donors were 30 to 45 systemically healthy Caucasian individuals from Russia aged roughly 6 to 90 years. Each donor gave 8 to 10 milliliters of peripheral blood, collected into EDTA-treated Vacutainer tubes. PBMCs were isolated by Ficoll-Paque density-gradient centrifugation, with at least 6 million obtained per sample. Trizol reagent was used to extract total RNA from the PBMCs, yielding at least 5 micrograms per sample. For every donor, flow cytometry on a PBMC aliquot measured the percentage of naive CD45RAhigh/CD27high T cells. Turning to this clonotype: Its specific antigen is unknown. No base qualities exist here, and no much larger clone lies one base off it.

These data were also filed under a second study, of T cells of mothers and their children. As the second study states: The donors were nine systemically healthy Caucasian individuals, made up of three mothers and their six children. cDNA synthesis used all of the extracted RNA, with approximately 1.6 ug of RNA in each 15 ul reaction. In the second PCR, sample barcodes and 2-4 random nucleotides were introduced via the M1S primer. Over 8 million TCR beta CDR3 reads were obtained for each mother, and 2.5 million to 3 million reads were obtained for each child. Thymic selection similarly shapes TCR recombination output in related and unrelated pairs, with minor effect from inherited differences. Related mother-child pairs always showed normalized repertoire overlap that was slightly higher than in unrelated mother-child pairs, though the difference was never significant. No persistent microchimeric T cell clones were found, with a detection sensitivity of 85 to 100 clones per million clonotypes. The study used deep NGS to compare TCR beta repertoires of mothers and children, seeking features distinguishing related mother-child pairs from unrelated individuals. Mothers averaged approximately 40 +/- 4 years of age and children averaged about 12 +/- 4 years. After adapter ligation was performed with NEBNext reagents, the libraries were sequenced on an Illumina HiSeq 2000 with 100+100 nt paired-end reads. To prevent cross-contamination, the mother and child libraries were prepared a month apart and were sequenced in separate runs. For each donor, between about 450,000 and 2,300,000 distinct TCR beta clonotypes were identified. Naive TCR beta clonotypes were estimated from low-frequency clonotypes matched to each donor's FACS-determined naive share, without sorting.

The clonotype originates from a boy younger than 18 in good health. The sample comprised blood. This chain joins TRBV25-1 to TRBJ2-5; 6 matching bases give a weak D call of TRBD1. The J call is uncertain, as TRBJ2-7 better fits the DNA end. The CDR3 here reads CASSEGTNPARNSYEQYF. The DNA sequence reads TGTGCCAGCAGTGAAGGGACAAATCCAGCACGCAACTCCTACGAGCAGTACTTC.